This T cell receptor (beta chain) was profiled in a study of brain T cells in children with intractable seizures. Time point in this sample: blood from clinic visit 5 months post-surgery; TSC patient then seizure free. Sequencing was limited to surgery cases with top T cell transcript signatures in brain tissue. Pre-surgery treatment included at least one anti-epileptic drug. TCRdb's table, derived via immunoSEQ multiplex PCR, lists solely in-frame clones and lacks some. Among 300,000 to 400,000 clones listed, 85% to 95% were seen once. The specimen was peripheral blood, collected 5 to 6 months after surgery. The clonotype was recovered from a boy in the first two years of life with tuberous sclerosis and intractable seizures.

The CDR3 DNA is TGTGCCAGCAGTTTAAGGCAACCTGGAGGGTTCCACGAGCAGTACTTC. The encoded protein is CASSLRQPGGFHEQYF. The chain links TRBV27 to TRBJ2-7; a possible D gene is TRBD2 (6 bases). This CDR3 region has 16 residues. The germline V and J ends were trimmed by 2 bases and 5 bases, with 19 bases remaining between them. CDR1 is MNHEY, CDR2 SMNVEV, per germline (reference sequence).